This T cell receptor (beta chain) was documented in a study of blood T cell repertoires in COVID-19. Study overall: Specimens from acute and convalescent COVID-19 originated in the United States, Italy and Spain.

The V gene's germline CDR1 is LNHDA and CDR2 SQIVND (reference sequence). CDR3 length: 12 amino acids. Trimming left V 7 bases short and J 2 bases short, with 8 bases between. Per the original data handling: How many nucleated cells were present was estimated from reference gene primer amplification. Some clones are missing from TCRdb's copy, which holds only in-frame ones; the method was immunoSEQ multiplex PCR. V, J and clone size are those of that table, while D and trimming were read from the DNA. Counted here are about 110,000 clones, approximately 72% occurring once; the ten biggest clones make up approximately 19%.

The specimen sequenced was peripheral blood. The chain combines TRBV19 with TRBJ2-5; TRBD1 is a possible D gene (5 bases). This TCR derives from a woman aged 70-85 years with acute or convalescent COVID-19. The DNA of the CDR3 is TGTGCCAGTAAGGGGATACAAGAGACCCAGTACTTC. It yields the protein CASKGIQETQYF.